This T cell receptor (beta chain) stems from a study of blood T cell repertoires in COVID-19 (dated by TCRdb to 2018 to 2021). Concerning the study at large: Samples covering the acute and convalescent phases of COVID-19 were provided by collaborators in the United States, Italy and Spain. The prospective study material was composed of cDNA or gDNA derived from T cells, B-cell-depleted T cells, or PBMCs. Deeply sampled blood TCRbeta repertoires from subjects exposed to, actively infected with, or recovered from COVID-19 were included in the dataset. The repertoires were released in a freely available public database meant as a resource for research on the immune response to SARS-CoV-2. Samples were obtained from the ongoing ImmuneRACE study (first 160 participants) and from over a thousand subjects provided by 6 global collaborators. The sample metadata nearly always contained a de-identified subject ID, COVID-19 status, age in years and sex. Where HLA class I and class II types were available, the types were taken from metadata supplied by the sample provider, not from assay-based typing. On the study overall, not on this receptor specifically: Clinical and demographic metadata were provided uncurated, with the amount varying by source and participant.

Notes on this clone: Its antigen target is currently unknown. Base-call qualities are not available, and no considerably larger clone is one nucleotide away.

The immunoSEQ Assay, a bias-controlled multiplex PCR, was used to amplify TCRbeta CDR3 regions from genomic DNA. In the source study's methods: The number of nucleated cells in each sample was estimated by amplification of reference gene primers within the assay. Sequence reads were collapsed and filtered to measure the absolute abundance of every unique TCRbeta CDR3 rearrangement. For each sample, productive Simpson clonality was calculated as the square root of Simpson's diversity index across productive rearrangements. TCRdb limited this immuneACCESS table to in-frame rearrangements with V and J called. A share of clones is missing; checked studies link under half to unresolved V genes, and the rest is unexplained. The V and J calls and clone size are taken from that table; D and trimming were inferred from the DNA. Recorded for this sample are 120,000 to 150,000 clones; approximately 89% of them occurred a single time. The ten largest clones represent under 2% of the sample.

Spanning cysteine to phenylalanine, the CDR3 consists of 16 amino acids. Kept here is only the CDR3 DNA, which spans 48 bases and is read in frame from base 1. At the junction V is shortened by 5 bases and J by 0 bases; bases outside the gene matches: 10. Via the germline V gene, CDR1 is MNHEY and CDR2 SVGEGT. Each collaborating institution followed its own protocols to collect whole blood in K2EDTA tubes. For TCRbeta analysis, collaborator samples were shipped as frozen whole blood, as isolated PBMCs, or as DNA extracted from either sample type. The sequence was obtained from a human donor in a cohort sampled during active COVID-19. The chain uses TRBV6-2 or TRBV6-3 and TRBJ2-7, and TRBD1 aligns with 7 junction nucleotides. The sample consisted of peripheral blood. For the CDR3, the sequence is CASSHYGQASSYEQYF. The base sequence is TGTGCCAGCAGTCACTACGGACAGGCGAGCTCCTACGAGCAGTACTTC.